This TCR beta chain was found in a study of response to subunit inactivated influenza vaccine. This clonotype was counted a few times. TCRdb re-called the RT-PCR reads with MiXCR, one entry per CDR3 protein. Among about 620,000 distinct CDR3 sequences listed, about 10% were seen once. The V and J ends lost 4 bases and 1 base respectively, with 14 bases between them. Per germline, CDR1 SGHDN and CDR2 FVKESK. The CDR3 has 16 residues. These data were likewise used in another study, on T cells expressing NK-cell markers. That paper adds: A 5'RACE template switching approach incorporating UMIs was used to make TCR beta cDNA.

The source was PBMCs from blood, collected on the day of vaccination. The clonotype was recovered from a man aged 45-65 years who received an inactivated influenza vaccine. This chain links TRBV14 with TRBJ2-1, with TRBD2 as a possible D gene (7 bases). CDR3 loop: CASSPPGGRSYNEQFF. The CDR3 DNA follows: TGTGCCAGCAGCCCCCCGGGGGGCCGATCCTACAATGAGCAGTTCTTC.